This TCR beta chain stems from a study of CD4 T cells in relation to SARS-CoV-2 and coronaviruses. Study-level background: TCR beta CDR3s were sequenced after approximately ten-day antigen culture of PBMCs.

A single count supports this clone. Its antigen remains unknown. Repertoires were generated with immunoSEQ multiplex PCR, while TCRdb's copy carries only in-frame clones and drops some. The data contain approximately 20,000 clones, just over 75% of them singletons. The unexposed donors gave CD4+ T cells in about 2011-2019, prior to COVID-19. After more than eight days of culture, CD4+ T cells were isolated. The V end was cut by 4 bases, the J end by 7 bases, with 7 bases between. Germline CDR1 and CDR2: MNHEY and SVGAGI. This CDR3 has 12 amino acids. The chain recombines TRBV6-5 with TRBJ2-2; tentatively, D is TRBD2 (6 bases). Sequencing was performed on CD4+ T cells from PBMCs, cultured in vitro. This sequence originates from a human donor in good health. The CDR3 region is CASSFGSGELFF. The DNA for the CDR3 is TGTGCCAGCAGTTTCGGGAGCGGGGAGCTGTTTTTT.